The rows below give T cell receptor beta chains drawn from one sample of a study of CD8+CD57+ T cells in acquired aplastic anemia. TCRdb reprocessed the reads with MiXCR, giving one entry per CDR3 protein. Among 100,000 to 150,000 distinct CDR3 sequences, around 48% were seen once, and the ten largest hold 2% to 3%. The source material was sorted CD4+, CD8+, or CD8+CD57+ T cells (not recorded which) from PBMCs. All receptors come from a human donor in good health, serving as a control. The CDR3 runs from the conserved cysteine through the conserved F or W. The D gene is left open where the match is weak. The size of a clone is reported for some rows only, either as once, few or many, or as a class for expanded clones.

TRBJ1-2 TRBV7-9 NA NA CASSLDNYGHTF TGTGCCAGCAGCTTAGACAACTATGGCCACACCTTC
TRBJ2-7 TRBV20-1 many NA CSAKQLSGIPYEQYF TGCAGTGCGAAGCAGCTGTCCGGGATCCCCTACGAGCAGTACTTC
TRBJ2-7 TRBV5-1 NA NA CASSLLGQSSYEQYF TGCGCCAGCAGCTTACTGGGCCAAAGCTCCTACGAGCAGTACTTC
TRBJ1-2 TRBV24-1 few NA CATSRDGFYTF TGTGCCACCAGCCGTGACGGATTCTACACCTTC
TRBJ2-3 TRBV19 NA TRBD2 CASTLLAGGPGTQYF TGTGCCAGTACCTTACTAGCGGGGGGGCCGGGTACGCAGTATTTT
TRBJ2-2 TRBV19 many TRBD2 CASSIVGTSSNGELFF TGTGCCAGTAGTATAGTCGGGACTAGCTCGAACGGGGAGCTGTTTTTT
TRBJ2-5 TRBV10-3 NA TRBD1 CAISRDRGLQETQYF TGTGCCATCAGCCGGGACAGGGGCCTCCAAGAGACCCAGTACTTC
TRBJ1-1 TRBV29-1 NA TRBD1 CSDRQGSGRTEAFF TGCAGCGACCGACAGGGGTCTGGGAGGACTGAAGCTTTCTTT
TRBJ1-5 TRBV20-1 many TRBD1 CSARVPTGGRYQPQHF TGCAGTGCTAGAGTTCCGACAGGGGGCAGGTATCAGCCCCAGCATTTT
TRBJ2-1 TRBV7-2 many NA CASSERSAASYNEQFF TGTGCCAGCAGCGAGAGGTCGGCAGCCTCCTACAATGAGCAGTTCTTC
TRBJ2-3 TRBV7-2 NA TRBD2 CASSRTSADTQYF TGTGCCAGCAGCAGGACTAGCGCAGATACGCAGTATTTT
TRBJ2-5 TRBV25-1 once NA CASNPGTQETQYF TGTGCCAGCAATCCCGGAACCCAAGAGACCCAGTACTTC
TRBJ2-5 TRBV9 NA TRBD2 CASSVVGGGVGETQYF TGTGCCAGCAGCGTAGTGGGCGGGGGGGTTGGAGAGACCCAGTACTTC
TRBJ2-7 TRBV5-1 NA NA CASGLGAPRSYEQYF TGCGCCAGCGGTCTCGGGGCACCCCGCTCCTACGAGCAGTACTTC
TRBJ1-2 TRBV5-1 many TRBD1 CASSWTGEARYGYTF TGCGCCAGCAGCTGGACAGGGGAGGCTAGGTATGGCTACACCTTC
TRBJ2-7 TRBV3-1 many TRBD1 CASSQDMGTGGYGQYF TGTGCCAGCAGCCAAGATATGGGGACAGGGGGGTATGGGCAGTACTTC
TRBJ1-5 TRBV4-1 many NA CASSQEGREDQPQHF TGCGCCAGCAGCCAAGAGGGCAGGGAGGATCAGCCCCAGCATTTT
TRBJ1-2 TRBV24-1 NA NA CATSDLTIFGGTGYTF TGTGCCACCAGTGATTTAACGATCTTCGGGGGAACGGGCTACACCTTC
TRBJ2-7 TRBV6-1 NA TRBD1 CASSPRGQGASYEQYF TGTGCCAGCAGTCCCAGAGGACAGGGGGCATCCTACGAGCAGTACTTC
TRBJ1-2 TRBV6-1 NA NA CASTGAQGYTF TGTGCCAGCACCGGGGCACAAGGCTACACCTTC